This T cell receptor beta chain was captured in a study of T-cell reconstitution after alpha-beta-depleted transplantation in children (dated by TCRdb to about 2016). Study-wide context: T-cell immune reconstitution after TCRalphabeta/CD19-depleted allogeneic hematopoietic cell transplantation in children was quantitatively tracked in the study by means of TCR repertoire profiling.

Remarks on this clonotype: Its antigen specificity is not known. No much larger clone is present one base from it, and per-base qualities are unavailable.

Library generation was performed with PCR. Sequenced on an Illumina HiSeq 2500. To normalize quantification of the TCRbeta repertoire, the TCR libraries were built with molecular barcoding that relied on unique molecular identifiers. The public reads were reanalyzed by TCRdb: fastp trimming at Q25, MiXCR alignment, in-frame beta chains only. Each CDR3 protein gets just one entry, which takes the most common genes and DNA from the rows behind it. The sample has 530,000 or so distinct CDR3 sequences on record, 27% of them singletons. The top ten constitute 35% to 40% of the sample. According to the study, the label for this sample's treatment or condition signals: allogeneic hematopoietic cell transplantation with graft depleted of TCRalphabeta T cells and CD19 B cells. TCRalphabeta/CD19-depleted allogeneic hematopoietic cell grafts were given to the transplant recipients, all of whom were children.

What the work shows at the level of the full study, not this receptor alone: The frequencies of hyperexpanded clones fell over the following months, and after one year, T-cell counts and TCRbeta diversity were mostly attributed to newly produced T cells. In some patients, the high TCRbeta diversity seen at day 60 was put down to recipient T cells and intrathymic progenitors that had survived conditioning. Apparently early alphabetaT-cell count recovery about two months after transplant reportedly relied on only several hundred rapidly expanded clones derived from non-depleted graft cells.

V loses 3 bases of germline sequence and J loses 2 bases, and the interval between the two ends is 18 bases. The CDR3 starts with the cysteine, ends with the phenylalanine, and has 16 residues. The CDR3 DNA has 48 bases and is translated from base 1. Sequences GTSNPN (CDR1) and SVGIG (CDR2) are obtained from the germline V gene (reference sequence). Sequencing was performed on PBMCs, taken before TCRalphabeta/CD19-depleted stem cell transplant. The chain is encoded by TRBV30 joined to TRBJ2-3; the D gene is possibly TRBD1, with 6 bases matching. The receptor's source is a boy under two years old with Wiskott-Aldrich syndrome, due to receive a stem cell transplant. The DNA reads TGTGCCTGGAGCGAAGGGGGAGCCCCCTACACAGATACGCAGTATTTT. This is translated as CAWSEGGAPYTDTQYF.